The 18 T cell receptor beta chains given below trace back to one sample, sequenced in a study of beta chain features in type 1 diabetes (dated by TCRdb to 2017 to 2018). Library method: the immunoSEQ multiplex PCR assay. All of the isolated RNA was reverse transcribed with the High Capacity cDNA Reverse Transcription Kit, so expressed TCRB transcripts were sequenced. In its TCRdb copy, this immuneACCESS table keeps in-frame sequences only and misses some clones. Where compared with another copy, unresolved V genes explain less than half of these, and the others have no known cause. This sample has 850,000 to 900,000 clones in its table, and about a sixth of those were observed once. The ten largest clones add up to 0.023% of the sample. Sequenced material: naive CD4+ T cells from blood. The sample's cell subset or site, from its label and the paper: true naive CD4+ T cells. The receptors were gathered from a woman between 18 and 29 years old in good health.

For this clone: This sample also contains other DNA sequences that code for the same CDR3. The chain employs TRBV7-2 and TRBJ2-1, with 11 bases aligning to TRBD2. In germline, CDR1 is SGHTA, CDR2 FQGNSA. The J segment lost 3 bases and the V segment lost 5 bases, leaving 3 bases of the junction unmatched. This CDR3 has 15 residues. The CDR3 nucleotides are TGTGCCAGCAGCCCTACTAGCGGGAGCTACAATGAGCAGTTCTTC. This encodes CASSPTSGSYNEQFF.

This clone was seen only a few times. This sequence joins TRBV18 and TRBJ2-3, with D possibly TRBD2 on 6 matching bases. V gave up 2 bases and J gave up 2 bases, with 14 bases separating them. CDR3 size: 16 residues. CDR1 and CDR2 (germline): KGHSH, LQKENI. This chain's CDR3 is CASSPGRRFVTDTQYF. Written as DNA, the CDR3 is TGTGCCAGCTCACCAGGGAGGCGATTCGTCACAGATACGCAGTATTTT.

The J gene is TRBJ2-7, the V gene TRBV7-2; 9 nucleotides agree with TRBD2. Germline trimming cut 1 base from V and 2 bases from J; bases unmatched to any gene: 12. Germline CDR1 is SGHTA and CDR2 is FQGNSA. CDR3 length equals 18 residues. The CDR3 nucleotides read TGTGCCAGCAGCTTAGGGCCTCTCGGCGGGAGGGTTACCTACGAGCAGTACTTC. The encoded protein is CASSLGPLGGRVTYEQYF.

The sample holds a few counts of this clone. J is TRBJ2-6 and V is TRBV5-8; D is ambiguous. The CDR3 is 16 residues long. Germline values: CDR1 SGHTS, CDR2 YDEGEE. V shed 1 base and J shed 1 base, with 9 bases lying between them. The CDR3 DNA follows: TGTGCCAGCAGCTTGATTCGACAATCTGGGGCCAACGTCCTGACTTTC. Protein sequence: CASSLIRQSGANVLTF.

This clone was detected a few times. This chain links TRBV7-3 with TRBJ2-5; 10 nucleotides line up with TRBD2. The CDR3 covers 15 residues. From germline, CDR1 is SGHTA and CDR2 FQGTGA. The J segment lost 5 bases and the V segment lost 5 bases, leaving 8 bases of the junction unmatched. The CDR3 here is CASSVSGRAGETQYF. The CDR3, as DNA: TGTGCCAGCAGCGTGAGCGGGAGGGCCGGGGAGACCCAGTACTTC.

This sequence joins TRBV10-3 and TRBJ2-7, with TRBD1 matching 7 bases. Germline CDR1 reads ENHRY; CDR2 reads SYGVKD. This CDR3 has 13 amino acids. Trimming took 3 bases from V and 7 from J; bases not matched to a gene: 6. CDR3 nucleotide sequence: TGTGCCATCAGTGACCCGTCCAGGGGGGAGCAGTACTTC. Translated, it gives CAISDPSRGEQYF.

This clone was counted a few times. Other DNA variants within this sample encode the same CDR3. The chain joins TRBV5-1 to TRBJ2-5; 11 nucleotides agree with TRBD1. The J segment lost 5 bases and the V segment lost 5 bases, leaving 8 bases of the junction unmatched. CDR3 length equals 15 residues. Per germline, CDR1 SGHRS and CDR2 YFSETQ. In DNA form, the CDR3 reads TGCGCCAGCAGTCCCGGGACAGGGGGGTTCGAGACCCAGTACTTC. Translation gives CASSPGTGGFETQYF.

The V and J genes are TRBV4-3 and TRBJ2-3; 11 bases align to TRBD2. The V gene's germline CDR1 is LGHNA and CDR2 YSLEER. The ends lost 5 bases at V and 2 bases at J; junction bases unmatched: 9. This CDR3 has 17 amino acids. The CDR3 DNA follows: TGCGCCAGCAGCGCTAGACTAGCGGGACAGTTCACAGATACGCAGTATTTT. Translated: CASSARLAGQFTDTQYF.

CDR3 bases: TGTGCCAGCAGCTCCAGCAGTCAGTCCTACAATGAGCAGTTCTTC. Its protein product is CASSSSSQSYNEQFF. V gene TRBV5-6 combines with J gene TRBJ2-1; D uncertain. The ends were cut back, 3 bases at V and 1 base at J, with 11 bases in the middle. Germline V gene lookup returns CDR1 SGHDT and CDR2 YYEEEE. The CDR3 length is 15 residues.

This clone was seen a few times. The chain employs TRBV7-2 and TRBJ2-2; a possible D gene is TRBD2 (6 bases). Trimming shortened V by 2 bases and J by 3 bases, and 10 bases separated the two germline ends. This CDR3 is 15 amino acids long. Germline CDR1 reads SGHTA; CDR2 reads FQGNSA. This chain's CDR3 is CASSLNAGYTGELFF. The CDR3 bases are TGTGCCAGCAGCTTAAACGCGGGATACACCGGGGAGCTGTTTTTT.

This clone was counted a few times. The chain links TRBV9 to TRBJ2-7; TRBD2 aligns across 9 bases. Trimming cost V 1 base and J 6 bases; bases outside gene matches: 11. The length of the CDR3 is 16 residues. CDR1 is SGDLS and CDR2 is YYNGEE in the germline V gene. CDR3 sequence reads: CASSVSGLAGKSEQYF. The CDR3 coding sequence is TGTGCCAGCAGCGTAAGCGGGCTAGCGGGAAAATCCGAGCAGTACTTC.

V gene TRBV15 combines with J gene TRBJ2-7; either TRBD1 or TRBD2 may fit D (5 bases each). This CDR3 has 14 residues. V was shortened by 6 bases and J by 2 bases, with 14 bases between the two germline ends. The germline CDR1 and CDR2 sequences are LNHNV and YYDKDF (reference sequence). This chain's CDR3 is CATSPNWGTYEQYF. CDR3 DNA sequence: TGTGCCACCAGTCCGAATTGGGGGACCTACGAGCAGTACTTC.

This clone was seen a single time. The V call is TRBV4-1, the J call TRBJ2-1; D is unresolved. V lost 0 bases and J 0 bases, leaving 12 bases between the germline ends. This CDR3 spans 17 amino acids. CDR1 MGHRA and CDR2 YSYEKL come from the germline V gene. In DNA form, the CDR3 reads TGCGCCAGCAGCCAAGATCCACAAGGGTCCTCCTACAATGAGCAGTTCTTC. This encodes CASSQDPQGSSYNEQFF.

This clone turned up a few times. This chain connects TRBV5-1 to TRBJ1-3, with a possible D match to TRBD1 (5 bases). Trimming stripped 0 bases from V and 0 bases from J, with 10 bases between. Germline V gives CDR1 SGHRS, CDR2 YFSETQ. This CDR3 has 16 amino acids. CDR3 sequence (DNA): TGCGCCAGCAGCTTGGCCGTAGGGGTCTCTGGAAACACCATATATTTT. Protein sequence: CASSLAVGVSGNTIYF.

The V gene is TRBV7-2, the J gene TRBJ1-4, with no clear D. CDR1 is SGHTA and CDR2 is FQGNSA in the germline V gene. Trimming took 0 bases from V and 10 from J, leaving 9 bases between them. The CDR3 consists of 13 residues. CDR3 sequence: CASSLADRLKLFF. The CDR3 bases are TGTGCCAGCAGCTTAGCCGATAGATTAAAACTGTTTTTT.

On this clone: This sample also contains other DNA sequences that code for the same CDR3. This chain links TRBV27 with TRBJ2-7; 8 bases line up with TRBD1. Germline CDR1 reads MNHEY; CDR2 reads SMNVEV (reference sequence). Trimming removed 6 bases from V and 1 base from J; junction bases left unmatched: 2. The length of the CDR3 is 13 residues. DNA of the CDR3: TGTGCCAGCAGAAGACAGGGGTCCTACGAGCAGTACTTC. Translating gives CASRRQGSYEQYF.

The chain recombines TRBV7-2 with TRBJ2-1; tentative D call: TRBD1 (7 bases). V dropped 5 bases and J dropped 8 bases, with 13 bases sitting between them. CDR3 size: 13 residues. The germline V gene encodes CDR1 SGHTA and CDR2 FQGNSA. The CDR3 DNA follows: TGTGCCAGCAGCATGATCAGGGGGGATGAGCAGTTCTTC. The encoded protein is CASSMIRGDEQFF.

The chain joins TRBV28 to TRBJ2-7; D is possibly TRBD2 (5 bases). V gave up 7 bases and J gave up 5 bases, with 15 bases separating them. Germline V gene lookup returns CDR1 MDHEN and CDR2 SYDVKM. The CDR3 has 13 residues. The CDR3 sequence: CASTTGSIDEQYF. CDR3 sequence (DNA): TGTGCCAGCACTACGGGGAGCATAGACGAGCAGTACTTC.